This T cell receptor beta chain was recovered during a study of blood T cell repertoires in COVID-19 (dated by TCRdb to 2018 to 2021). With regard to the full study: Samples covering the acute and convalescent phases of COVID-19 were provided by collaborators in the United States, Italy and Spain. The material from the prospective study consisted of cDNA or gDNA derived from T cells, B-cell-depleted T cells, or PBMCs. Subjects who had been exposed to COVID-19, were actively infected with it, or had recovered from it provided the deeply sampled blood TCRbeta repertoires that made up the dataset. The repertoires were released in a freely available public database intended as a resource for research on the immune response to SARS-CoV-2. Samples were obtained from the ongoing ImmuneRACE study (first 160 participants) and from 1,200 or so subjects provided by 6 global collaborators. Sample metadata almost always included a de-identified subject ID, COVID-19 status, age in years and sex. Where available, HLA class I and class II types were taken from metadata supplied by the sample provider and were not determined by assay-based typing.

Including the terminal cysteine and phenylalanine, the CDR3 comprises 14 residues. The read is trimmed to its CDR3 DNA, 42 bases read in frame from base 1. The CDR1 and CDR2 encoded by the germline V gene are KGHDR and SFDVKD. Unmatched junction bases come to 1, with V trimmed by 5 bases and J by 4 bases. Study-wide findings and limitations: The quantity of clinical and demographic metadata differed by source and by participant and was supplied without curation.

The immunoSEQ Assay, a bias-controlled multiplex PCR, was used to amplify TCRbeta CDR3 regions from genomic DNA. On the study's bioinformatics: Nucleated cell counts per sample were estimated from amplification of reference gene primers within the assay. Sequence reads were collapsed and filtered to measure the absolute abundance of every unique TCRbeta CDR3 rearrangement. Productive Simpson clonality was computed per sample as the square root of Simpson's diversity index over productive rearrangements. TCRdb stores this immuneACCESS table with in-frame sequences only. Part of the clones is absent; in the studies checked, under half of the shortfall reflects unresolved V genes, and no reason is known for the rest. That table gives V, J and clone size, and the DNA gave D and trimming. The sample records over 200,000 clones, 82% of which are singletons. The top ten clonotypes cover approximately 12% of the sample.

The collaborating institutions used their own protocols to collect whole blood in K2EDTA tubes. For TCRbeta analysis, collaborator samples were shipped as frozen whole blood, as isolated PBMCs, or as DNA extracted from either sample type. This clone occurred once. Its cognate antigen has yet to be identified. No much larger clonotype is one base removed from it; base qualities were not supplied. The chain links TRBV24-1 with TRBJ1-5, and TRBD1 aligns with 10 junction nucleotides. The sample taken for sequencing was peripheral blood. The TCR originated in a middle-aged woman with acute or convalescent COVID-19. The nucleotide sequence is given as TGTGCCACCAGTGGGGACAGGGGAAATCAGCCCCAGCATTTT. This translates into CATSGDRGNQPQHF.